Detailed here is one TCR beta chain. Its recognized antigen is unknown. There are no base qualities to consult, and no much larger clone falls within one base. This sample is part of a study of CD8+CD57+ T cells in acquired aplastic anemia (dated by TCRdb to the late 2010s). Broadly, across the study: Extracted DNA from sorted CD4+ and CD8+ cells averaged about 3 ug, ranging from about 0.17 to 27.4 ug. CD8+CD57+ expansion was defined as frequency above the mean frequency observed in healthy subjects.

Broad study findings and their caveats: Between patients and healthy controls, no significant difference in CD8+ Simpson's diversity was found (P=0.060). Roughly 29 CD8+ CDR3 sequences were shared between patients and controls but appeared highly expressed in patients and within their immunodominant clones.

CDR1 and CDR2 are drawn from the germline V gene (reference sequence): LNHDA, SQIVND. Between the V and J ends, shortened by 4 bases and 2 bases respectively, the junction contains 12 bases. Inclusive of the bounding cysteine and phenylalanine, the CDR3 is 15 residues long. Just CDR3 DNA is preserved here, 45 bases in frame from base 1. Patients chosen for sequencing had shown expansion of CD8+CD57+ cells by flow cytometry. Severe acquired aplastic anemia was diagnosed in all patients according to International Study of Aplastic Anemia and Agranulocytosis and Camitta criteria. At the time blood was sampled, none of the patients had received any therapy. The study deep-sequenced TCR repertoires of sorted CD4+ and CD8+ blood T cells from severe aplastic anemia patients and healthy subjects. In the USA, patient enrollment took place under clinicaltrials.gov protocols 00001620, 01623167, 00001397, 00071045, 00081523 and 00961064. Ficoll-Paque density gradient centrifugation was used to isolate peripheral blood mononuclear cells. Before DNA extraction, CD4+ and CD8+ T cells were sorted with FACS or magnetic beads.

Genomic DNA was used as template for profiling of TCR beta VDJ combinations and CDR3 sequences. TCR repertoire sequencing was run on an Illumina HiSeq 2000. The original pipeline was this. TRBV/TRBJ rearrangement plots, CDR3 size and DJ length profiles, and Simpson's diversity index were used to assess repertoires. The most abundant DNA sequence in the deep sequencing data was defined as the immunodominant clone. CDR3 amino acid sequences were checked for sharing across subjects and were also compared against the VDJdb database and published repertoires. TCRdb handled the public reads itself, with Q25 trimming in fastp and clone calling in MiXCR, and kept productive beta chains. Rows matching on CDR3 protein sequence are summarized as one entry with the most common DNA and genes. The V and J calls were determined by TCRdb, not by the authors. The sample profile shows roughly 240,000 distinct CDR3 sequences; approximately 45% of them were found once. The leading ten clones occupy over 7.5% of the sample.

The source is a human donor with aplastic anemia. Sequenced material: sorted CD4+, CD8+, or CD8+CD57+ T cells (not recorded which) from PBMCs. The chain links TRBV19 with TRBJ2-1, with the D segment possibly TRBD1 or TRBD2, each aligning over 6 bases. The CDR3 amino acid sequence is: CASSRGALAYNEQFF. The DNA sequence is given as TGTGCCAGTAGTAGGGGGGCACTCGCCTACAATGAGCAGTTCTTC.